Listed below are T cell receptor beta chains from one sample, sequenced in a study of PD-1 blockade in classical Hodgkin lymphoma. Using immunoSEQ multiplex PCR, the repertoire was profiled, and TCRdb retains in-frame clones only, with some absent. The data show approximately 60,000 clones, 90% seen once. Sequenced material: peripheral blood mononuclear cells (PBMCs), taken at baseline. Source of these receptors: a human donor with classical Hodgkin lymphoma. Both conserved end residues are part of each CDR3. Each record gives: CDR3 protein, CDR3 DNA, J gene, V gene, clone size, D gene. A D gene is named only where the DNA matches it firmly. Size tells how often a clone was seen (once, few, many) or the class of an expanded clone, and some rows leave it out.

CDR3aa: CASSPSLVTHNEQFF; CDR3nt: TGTGCCAGCTCACCTAGTCTAGTCACGCACAATGAGCAGTTCTTC; j_gene: TRBJ2-1; v_gene: TRBV18; abundance: .; d_gene: .
CDR3aa: CASSLAGEQYF; CDR3nt: TGTGCCAGCAGCTTGGCCGGAGAGCAGTACTTC; j_gene: TRBJ2-7; v_gene: TRBV5-4; abundance: .; d_gene: .
CDR3aa: CASSDSDRFGGNIQYF; CDR3nt: TGCGCCAGCAGTGATTCGGACAGGTTTGGGGGAAACATTCAGTACTTC; j_gene: TRBJ2-4; v_gene: TRBV10-1; abundance: .; d_gene: TRBD1
CDR3aa: CASSRPTDRAYEQFF; CDR3nt: TGTGCCAGCAGCAGACCGACGGACAGGGCCTATGAGCAGTTCTTC; j_gene: TRBJ2-1; v_gene: TRBV11-2; abundance: .; d_gene: TRBD1
CDR3aa: CSVGAGSYTGELFF; CDR3nt: TGCAGCGTTGGGGCGGGGTCTTACACCGGGGAGCTGTTTTTT; j_gene: TRBJ2-2; v_gene: TRBV29-1; abundance: .; d_gene: .
CDR3aa: CASLLAGGPTDTQYF; CDR3nt: TGTGCCAGCTTATTAGCGGGAGGACCGACAGATACGCAGTATTTT; j_gene: TRBJ2-3; v_gene: TRBV27; abundance: .; d_gene: TRBD2
CDR3aa: CAWQTGTLDEQYF; CDR3nt: TGTGCCTGGCAAACCGGGACACTGGACGAGCAGTACTTC; j_gene: TRBJ2-7; v_gene: TRBV30; abundance: .; d_gene: .
CDR3aa: CASSHPAYGGSTDTQYF; CDR3nt: TGCGCCAGCAGCCACCCGGCATACGGGGGCAGCACAGATACGCAGTATTTT; j_gene: TRBJ2-3; v_gene: TRBV4-1; abundance: .; d_gene: .
CDR3aa: CASSILLNYYNEQFF; CDR3nt: TGTGCCAGTAGTATCTTGCTCAATTACTACAATGAGCAGTTCTTC; j_gene: TRBJ2-1; v_gene: TRBV19; abundance: few; d_gene: .
CDR3aa: CASSLKAAGVLNTEAFF; CDR3nt: TGTGCCAGCAGCTTAAAGGCGGCAGGGGTACTGAACACTGAAGCTTTCTTT; j_gene: TRBJ1-1; v_gene: TRBV7-8; abundance: .; d_gene: .
CDR3aa: CASRPSGPPSYSNQPQHF; CDR3nt: TGTGCCAGCAGGCCTAGTGGACCCCCTTCATATAGCAATCAGCCCCAGCATTTT; j_gene: TRBJ1-5; v_gene: TRBV27; abundance: .; d_gene: .
CDR3aa: CASSQGGGETQYF; CDR3nt: TGTGCCAGCAGCCAAGGAGGGGGGGAGACCCAGTACTTC; j_gene: TRBJ2-5; v_gene: TRBV28; abundance: once; d_gene: .
CDR3aa: CASSLVDRGNYGYTF; CDR3nt: TGTGCCAGCAGCTTAGTAGACAGGGGTAACTATGGCTACACCTTC; j_gene: TRBJ1-2; v_gene: TRBV7-8; abundance: .; d_gene: TRBD1
CDR3aa: CASRTTGAGNTIYF; CDR3nt: TGTGCCAGCAGGACGACAGGGGCTGGAAACACCATATATTTT; j_gene: TRBJ1-3; v_gene: TRBV6-1; abundance: .; d_gene: TRBD1
CDR3aa: CASSLNLYEQYF; CDR3nt: TGTGCCAGCAGCTTAAATTTGTACGAGCAGTACTTC; j_gene: TRBJ2-7; v_gene: TRBV7-9; abundance: .; d_gene: .
CDR3aa: CASSPLGVGEYNEQFF; CDR3nt: TGCGCCAGCAGCCCGCTAGGTGTCGGAGAATACAATGAGCAGTTCTTC; j_gene: TRBJ2-1; v_gene: TRBV4-1; abundance: .; d_gene: .
CDR3aa: CASSEQALPSFYGYTF; CDR3nt: TGTGCCAGCAGTGAACAAGCGTTACCGTCCTTCTATGGCTACACCTTC; j_gene: TRBJ1-2; v_gene: TRBV2; abundance: .; d_gene: .
CDR3aa: CASSFGTVSYNEQFF; CDR3nt: TGTGCCAGCAGTTTCGGGACGGTCTCCTACAATGAGCAGTTCTTC; j_gene: TRBJ2-1; v_gene: TRBV28; abundance: .; d_gene: .